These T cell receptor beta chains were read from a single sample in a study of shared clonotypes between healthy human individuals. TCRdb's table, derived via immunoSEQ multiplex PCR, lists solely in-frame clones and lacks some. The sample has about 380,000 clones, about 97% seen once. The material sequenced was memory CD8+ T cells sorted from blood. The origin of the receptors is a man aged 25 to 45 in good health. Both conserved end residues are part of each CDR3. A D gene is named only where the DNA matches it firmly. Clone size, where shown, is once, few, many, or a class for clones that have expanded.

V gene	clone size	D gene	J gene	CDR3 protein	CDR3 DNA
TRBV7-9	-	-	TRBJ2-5	CASSLIQETQYF	TGTGCCAGCAGCTTAATACAAGAGACCCAGTACTTC
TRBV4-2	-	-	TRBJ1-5	CASSQDTGAAQPQHF	TGTGCCAGCAGCCAAGACACAGGCGCGGCTCAGCCCCAGCATTTT
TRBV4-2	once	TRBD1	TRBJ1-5	CASSQEDRGQPQHF	TGTGCCAGCAGCCAAGAGGACAGGGGCCAGCCCCAGCATTTT
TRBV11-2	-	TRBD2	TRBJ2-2	CASRRLAGRTGELFF	TGTGCCAGCAGGCGCCTAGCGGGGCGTACCGGGGAGCTGTTTTTT
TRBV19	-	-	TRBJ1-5	CASSIGPGGNQPQHF	TGTGCCAGTAGTATTGGCCCCGGGGGCAATCAGCCCCAGCATTTT
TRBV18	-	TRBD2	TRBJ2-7	CASSQIPGLAGGSYEQYF	TGTGCCAGCTCACAGATACCGGGACTAGCGGGAGGGTCCTACGAGCAGTACTTC
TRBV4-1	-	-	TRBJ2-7	CASSQEAGAYEQYF	TGCGCCAGCAGCCAAGAAGCAGGGGCCTACGAGCAGTACTTC
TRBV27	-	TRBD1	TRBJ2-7	CASSSWTGTYEQYF	TGTGCCAGCAGTTCTTGGACAGGGACCTACGAGCAGTACTTC
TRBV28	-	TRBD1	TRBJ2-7	CASSSPTGGHEQYF	TGTGCCAGCAGTTCGCCGACAGGGGGGCACGAGCAGTACTTC
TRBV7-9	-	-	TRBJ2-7	CATLSSGEQYF	TGTGCCACCTTATCTTCGGGCGAGCAGTACTTC
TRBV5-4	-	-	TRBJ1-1	CASSFPGTLNTEAFF	TGTGCCAGCAGCTTCCCCGGGACCTTGAACACTGAAGCTTTCTTT
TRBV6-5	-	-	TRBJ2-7	CASSSDSSYEQYF	TGTGCCAGCTCCTCCGACAGCTCCTACGAGCAGTACTTC
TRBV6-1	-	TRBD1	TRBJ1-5	CASSERDRSNQPQHF	TGTGCCAGCAGTGAACGGGACAGGAGCAATCAGCCCCAGCATTTT
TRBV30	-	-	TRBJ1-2	CAWSLGGGYTF	TGTGCCTGGAGTCTGGGTGGAGGCTACACCTTC
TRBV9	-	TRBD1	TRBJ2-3	CASSGQGASTDTQYF	TGTGCCAGCAGCGGACAGGGGGCTAGCACAGATACGCAGTATTTT
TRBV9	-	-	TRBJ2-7	CASSVGVSGPYEQYF	TGTGCCAGCAGCGTAGGGGTTTCCGGGCCCTACGAGCAGTACTTC